A selection of T cell receptor beta chains follows, all from one sample in a study of cytomegalovirus exposure and HLA in healthy donors. Clones were read by immunoSEQ multiplex PCR, and TCRdb kept only the in-frame ones, dropping some. Seen here are approximately 120,000 clones, about 86% observed once, and the top ten hold roughly 2.2%. Sample: PBMCs. The receptor source for this set is a woman aged 25 to 45 in good health and CMV-seronegative. CDR3s include the opening cysteine and the closing phenylalanine or tryptophan. D genes are given only for firm matches. Rows may omit the clone size; those that give it use once, few, many or a size class.

size	D	V	J	DNA	CDR3
-	-	TRBV9	TRBJ1-4	TGTGCCAGCAGCCATGGAGGGAAGTCTGGGGAAAAACTGTTTTTT	CASSHGGKSGEKLFF
few	-	TRBV30	TRBJ2-3	TGTGCCTGGAGTCCCCAAATCACAGATACGCAGTATTTT	CAWSPQITDTQYF
-	-	TRBV27	TRBJ1-2	TGTGCCAGCAGTTTGAGGGAGGGCTATGGCTACACCTTC	CASSLREGYGYTF
-	TRBD1	TRBV9	TRBJ2-6	TGTGCCGGCAGCGTCACAGGGGCTGGGGCCAACGTCCTGACTTTC	CAGSVTGAGANVLTF
-	-	TRBV14	TRBJ2-4	TGTGCCAGCAGCCAATACGGGAGCATTCAGTACTTC	CASSQYGSIQYF
-	-	TRBV2	TRBJ2-7	TGTGCCAGCACCGAGGGAAGGGACAATCCCTACGAGCAGTACTTC	CASTEGRDNPYEQYF
-	-	TRBV6-6	TRBJ1-4	TGTGCCAGCAGGGGGCCGAATGAAAAACTGTTTTTT	CASRGPNEKLFF
-	-	TRBV19	TRBJ2-5	TGTGCCAGTAGTATTGGCGAAGCGGGAGAGACCCAGTACTTC	CASSIGEAGETQYF
-	TRBD2	TRBV18	TRBJ2-1	TGTGCCAGCTCACAGGGACTAGCGGGGGTATACCCCTCGAGTGAGCAGTTCTTC	CASSQGLAGVYPSSEQFF
-	-	TRBV6-1	TRBJ2-5	TGTGCCAGCAGAATGACTAGGAGAGAGACCCAGTACTTC	CASRMTRRETQYF
-	-	TRBV7-9	TRBJ2-2	TGTGCCAGCAGCTTAGGAGCGAACACCGGGGAGCTGTTTTTT	CASSLGANTGELFF
-	TRBD2	TRBV7-9	TRBJ2-7	TGTGCCAGCAGCCCCCGGGACTATGCCTACGAGCAGTACTTC	CASSPRDYAYEQYF
-	TRBD1	TRBV6-4	TRBJ2-7	TGTGCCAGCAGTGAACAGACAGGGTACGAGCAGTACTTC	CASSEQTGYEQYF
-	-	TRBV30	TRBJ1-3	TGTGCCTGGAATCCGATCCAGGGACTCCGAAACACCATATATTTT	CAWNPIQGLRNTIYF
-	-	TRBV9	TRBJ1-2	TGTGCCAGCAGCCAGGCCCCCGATTCAGATGGCTACACCTTC	CASSQAPDSDGYTF
few	-	TRBV21-1	TRBJ1-5	TGTGCCAGCAGCAAGCAGGGGTGGGATAGCAATCAGCCCCAGCATTTT	CASSKQGWDSNQPQHF
-	TRBD2	TRBV5-1	TRBJ2-7	TGCGCCAGCAGCTTGTTGGGACTAGTCTACGAGCAGTACTTC	CASSLLGLVYEQYF
-	TRBD1	TRBV7-9	TRBJ2-3	TGTGCCAGCAGCTTGGGACAGGGGACAGATACGCAGTATTTT	CASSLGQGTDTQYF
-	-	TRBV6-5	TRBJ2-7	TGTGCCAGCAGCCTAGCGAGAGGAGTCTACGAGCAGTACTTC	CASSLARGVYEQYF
-	TRBD1	TRBV5-6	TRBJ1-5	TGTGCCAGCAGCCTGGACAGGCAGAGTCAGCCCCAGCATTTT	CASSLDRQSQPQHF
-	-	TRBV11-2	TRBJ2-1	TGTGCCAGCAGCACGCTAAGCGGGCAACGTGAGTTCTTC	CASSTLSGQREFF
-	TRBD1	TRBV7-7	TRBJ2-1	TGTGCTAGCAGCTTAGGCCCGAACAGGGGGCTTAGCAATGAGCAGTTCTTC	CASSLGPNRGLSNEQFF
-	-	TRBV6-5	TRBJ2-5	TGTGCCAGCAGCCAGGGGAAGTGGGAGACCCAGTACTTC	CASSQGKWETQYF
-	TRBD2	TRBV19	TRBJ2-7	TGTGCCAGTAGTCCACCTACACGACTAGCGGGATCATCCTACGAGCAGTACTTC	CASSPPTRLAGSSYEQYF
-	TRBD1	TRBV10-1	TRBJ1-5	TGCGCCAGCAGCCCCGGGACAGGGAATCGGGATAGCAATCAGCCCCAGCATTTT	CASSPGTGNRDSNQPQHF
-	-	TRBV19	TRBJ1-5	TGTGCCAGTAGAACTAGCTCAGGCAGGGCCAATCAGCCCCAGCATTTT	CASRTSSGRANQPQHF
once	TRBD2	TRBV19	TRBJ2-1	TGTGCCAGTAGTATAGCTAGCGGGACCATAGGGAATGAGCAGTTCTTC	CASSIASGTIGNEQFF
once	-	TRBV2	TRBJ2-1	TGTGCCAGCTGGGTTCCAGGGGGTGAAGGGGGGACGGACAATGAGCAGTTCTTC	CASWVPGGEGGTDNEQFF
few	-	TRBV10-3	TRBJ1-4	TGTGCCATCAGTGACCCCTCGTTAGGTTCTGGGAGTGAAAAACTGTTTTTT	CAISDPSLGSGSEKLFF
-	-	TRBV11-2	TRBJ2-7	TGTGCCAGCAGCTTGAGAGCGGGCCTCTACGAGCAGTACTTC	CASSLRAGLYEQYF
-	-	TRBV6-5	TRBJ1-2	TGTGCCAGCAGTTACTCCCAGGCCCCCTATGGCTACACCTTC	CASSYSQAPYGYTF
few	-	TRBV6-1	TRBJ1-2	TGTGCCACGGAAAACGGGGGTCGGTATGGCTACACCTTC	CATENGGRYGYTF
-	TRBD2	TRBV7-2	TRBJ2-7	TGTGCCAGCAGCTTTGCGGGAGCCAGTGACGAGCAGTACTTC	CASSFAGASDEQYF
-	-	TRBV29-1	TRBJ2-2	TGCAGCGTTGTTGGGCAGGCTTCCACCGGGGAGCTGTTTTTT	CSVVGQASTGELFF
-	TRBD1	TRBV7-6	TRBJ2-2	TGTGCCAGCGCACCAAACCGGGACAGGGGGCTCACCGGGGAGCTGTTTTTT	CASAPNRDRGLTGELFF
few	-	TRBV6-5	TRBJ2-1	TGTGCCAGCAGTTACCGTACAGTGAACGCGGGAAATGAGCAGTTCTTC	CASSYRTVNAGNEQFF
-	-	TRBV7-8	TRBJ1-1	TGTGCCAGCAGCTTAGAGCCAGGCAGAACTGAAGCTTTCTTT	CASSLEPGRTEAFF
once	TRBD2	TRBV7-8	TRBJ2-1	TGTGCCAGCAGAGGCTCTATGGCGGGAGGAGGTTACAATGAGCAGTTCTTC	CASRGSMAGGGYNEQFF
-	-	TRBV9	TRBJ2-1	TGTGCCAGCAGCCTTACCCCTGAGGGCAATGAGCAGTTCTTC	CASSLTPEGNEQFF
-	TRBD2	TRBV9	TRBJ2-7	TGTGCCAGCAGCGTACTAACGGGAGGGCCGGGTGAGCAGTACTTC	CASSVLTGGPGEQYF
-	-	TRBV28	TRBJ1-2	TGTGCCATCCACATCGCCGGGGGGCGCTATGGCTACACCTTC	CAIHIAGGRYGYTF
-	TRBD1	TRBV2	TRBJ2-1	TGTGCCAGCAGTGAAGTGGGACAGGGGTACAATGAGCAGTTCTTC	CASSEVGQGYNEQFF
-	TRBD2	TRBV19	TRBJ2-3	TGTGCCAGTAGTATGTTAGCTAGCGGGAGAACTAGCACAGATACGCAGTATTTT	CASSMLASGRTSTDTQYF
-	TRBD1	TRBV5-6	TRBJ2-7	TGTGCCAGCAGCTCGAGCGACAGGGGGCGATACTACGAGCAGTACTTC	CASSSSDRGRYYEQYF
-	-	TRBV6-6	TRBJ1-1	TGTGCCAGCAGTTACTCTTCCTTAATGAACACTGAAGCTTTCTTT	CASSYSSLMNTEAFF
-	-	TRBV27	TRBJ2-5	TGTGCCAGCGGACACCCGACCCAGTACTTC	CASGHPTQYF
-	TRBD1	TRBV29-1	TRBJ2-3	TGCAGCGTTAAAGGACAGGGCACAGATACGCAGTATTTT	CSVKGQGTDTQYF
-	-	TRBV28	TRBJ2-3	TGTGCCAGCAAAGAAGGGAGGACAGATACGCAGTATTTT	CASKEGRTDTQYF
-	-	TRBV6-5	TRBJ2-1	TGTGCCAGCAGTTACTCGAGGTCTCGGGATGAGCAGTTCTTC	CASSYSRSRDEQFF
-	TRBD1	TRBV5-6	TRBJ2-2	TGTGCCAGCAGCCGTTTAGGGGGCCCGAACACCGGGGAGCTGTTTTTT	CASSRLGGPNTGELFF
-	TRBD2	TRBV2	TRBJ2-7	TGTGCCAGCAGTGAAATCGGGTCAGCGGGGGGGGTGGAGCAGTACTTC	CASSEIGSAGGVEQYF
-	-	TRBV29-1	TRBJ1-1	TGCAGCGTTGAAGCCGGGAACACTGAAGCTTTCTTT	CSVEAGNTEAFF
-	TRBD2	TRBV6-1	TRBJ2-1	TGTGCCAGCAGGTCACTAGCGGGAGGGAACAATGAGCAGTTCTTC	CASRSLAGGNNEQFF